The rows below give T cell receptor beta chains drawn from one sample of a study of cytomegalovirus exposure and HLA in healthy donors. Sequencing was performed with immunoSEQ multiplex PCR; in TCRdb, only in-frame clones are kept and a portion is missing. Listed are fewer than 35,000 clones; 4.8% falls within the top ten. Sample: PBMCs. The source of these receptors is a female donor in good health and CMV-seronegative. The CDR3 runs from the conserved cysteine through the conserved F or W. The order of the fields is V gene, clone size, J gene, CDR3 protein. Rows give clone size only sometimes, using once, few, many, or a class for an expanded clone.

v_gene: TRBV30
abundance: .
j_gene: TRBJ2-3
CDR3aa: CAWKVAGVDTQYF

v_gene: TRBV28
abundance: .
j_gene: TRBJ2-7
CDR3aa: CASSFAGGNYEQYF

v_gene: TRBV28
abundance: .
j_gene: TRBJ1-5
CDR3aa: CASSSDWFQPQHF

v_gene: TRBV5-6
abundance: .
j_gene: TRBJ2-5
CDR3aa: CASSSYGETQYF

v_gene: TRBV28
abundance: .
j_gene: TRBJ1-4
CDR3aa: CASSLQGVEKLFF

v_gene: TRBV4-1
abundance: .
j_gene: TRBJ2-3
CDR3aa: CASSQDRGGGTDTQYF

v_gene: TRBV19
abundance: .
j_gene: TRBJ2-2
CDR3aa: CASSILQGATGELFF

v_gene: TRBV27
abundance: .
j_gene: TRBJ1-5
CDR3aa: CASSRTDVNQPQHF

v_gene: TRBV18
abundance: .
j_gene: TRBJ1-2
CDR3aa: CASSPVALKSDYGYTF

v_gene: TRBV29-1
abundance: .
j_gene: TRBJ1-1
CDR3aa: CSVKKVGRDTEAFF

v_gene: TRBV29-1
abundance: .
j_gene: TRBJ2-7
CDR3aa: CSVGSREARQYF

v_gene: TRBV13
abundance: .
j_gene: TRBJ1-4
CDR3aa: CASRRTGSEKLFF

v_gene: TRBV7-3
abundance: .
j_gene: TRBJ2-3
CDR3aa: CASSLEGSGVPPTDTQYF

v_gene: TRBV4-3
abundance: .
j_gene: TRBJ2-6
CDR3aa: CASSQDRSGANVLTF

v_gene: TRBV19
abundance: .
j_gene: TRBJ2-2
CDR3aa: CASSIGGVTSITGELFF

v_gene: TRBV6-5
abundance: .
j_gene: TRBJ2-1
CDR3aa: CASSYSRLLNDNEQFF

v_gene: TRBV18
abundance: .
j_gene: TRBJ1-1
CDR3aa: CASSPPEMGVRNTEAFF

v_gene: TRBV9
abundance: .
j_gene: TRBJ2-2
CDR3aa: CASSLQGSTNTGELFF

v_gene: TRBV6-1
abundance: medium-sized
j_gene: TRBJ2-1
CDR3aa: CASSGLADHNEQFF

v_gene: TRBV5-1
abundance: .
j_gene: TRBJ1-2
CDR3aa: CASSEGQGGYGYTF

v_gene: TRBV9
abundance: .
j_gene: TRBJ1-1
CDR3aa: CASTAGDRNTEAFF

v_gene: TRBV4-2
abundance: .
j_gene: TRBJ1-1
CDR3aa: CASSQGEGKNTEAFF

v_gene: TRBV6-5
abundance: .
j_gene: TRBJ1-5
CDR3aa: CASSLTTGGNNQPQHF

v_gene: TRBV18
abundance: .
j_gene: TRBJ1-2
CDR3aa: CASSPVRNIGGGGYTF

v_gene: TRBV6-4
abundance: medium-sized
j_gene: TRBJ2-3
CDR3aa: CASSDGTGGTDTQYF

v_gene: TRBV6-5
abundance: .
j_gene: TRBJ1-2
CDR3aa: CAARGDIGYGYTF

v_gene: TRBV2
abundance: .
j_gene: TRBJ2-4
CDR3aa: CASRGQGGYIQYF

v_gene: TRBV5-1
abundance: .
j_gene: TRBJ1-6
CDR3aa: CASSPGTPHNSPLHF

v_gene: TRBV28
abundance: .
j_gene: TRBJ2-4
CDR3aa: CASSLLEGDLAKNIQYF

v_gene: TRBV6-1
abundance: .
j_gene: TRBJ2-7
CDR3aa: CASRETGTGSYEQYF

v_gene: TRBV4-1
abundance: .
j_gene: TRBJ2-1
CDR3aa: CASSQDSGDYNEQFF

v_gene: TRBV13
abundance: .
j_gene: TRBJ1-6
CDR3aa: CASSRLTGGSYNSPLHF

v_gene: TRBV7-2
abundance: .
j_gene: TRBJ1-1
CDR3aa: CASSLEGVMNTEAFF

v_gene: TRBV13
abundance: .
j_gene: TRBJ1-5
CDR3aa: CASSLSAMGGNQPQHF

v_gene: TRBV18
abundance: .
j_gene: TRBJ1-5
CDR3aa: CASSPGANQPQHF

v_gene: TRBV4-1
abundance: .
j_gene: TRBJ2-4
CDR3aa: CASSPRDSRGLAKNIQYF

v_gene: TRBV6-5
abundance: .
j_gene: TRBJ2-3
CDR3aa: CASSYTYRIDTQYF

v_gene: TRBV9
abundance: .
j_gene: TRBJ1-3
CDR3aa: CASSVTGSSGNTIYF

v_gene: TRBV28
abundance: .
j_gene: TRBJ1-2
CDR3aa: CASSLQGGNYGYTF

v_gene: TRBV28
abundance: .
j_gene: TRBJ1-2
CDR3aa: CATYDTFNYGYTF

v_gene: TRBV7-2
abundance: .
j_gene: TRBJ1-2
CDR3aa: CASSLGGTANYGYTF

v_gene: TRBV27
abundance: .
j_gene: TRBJ1-2
CDR3aa: CASSALTGGAYGYTF

v_gene: TRBV16
abundance: .
j_gene: TRBJ1-3
CDR3aa: CASSQYLALSGNTIYF

v_gene: TRBV10-2
abundance: .
j_gene: TRBJ2-5
CDR3aa: CASSSGGTLFQETQYF

v_gene: TRBV11-2
abundance: .
j_gene: TRBJ2-5
CDR3aa: CASSGWTSGYQETQYF

v_gene: TRBV27
abundance: .
j_gene: TRBJ1-6
CDR3aa: CASSYQGPGDSPLHF

v_gene: TRBV19
abundance: .
j_gene: TRBJ2-3
CDR3aa: CASHRGDSTDTQYF

v_gene: TRBV6-5
abundance: .
j_gene: TRBJ1-1
CDR3aa: CASKLYTEAFF

v_gene: TRBV6-1
abundance: .
j_gene: TRBJ1-2
CDR3aa: CASREAGVTNYGYTF

v_gene: TRBV7-9
abundance: .
j_gene: TRBJ1-1
CDR3aa: CASSSNGGTEAFF

v_gene: TRBV14
abundance: .
j_gene: TRBJ2-3
CDR3aa: CASSPGLAGGRDTDTQYF

v_gene: TRBV7-2
abundance: .
j_gene: .
CDR3aa: CASSSYTYEQYF

v_gene: TRBV7-9
abundance: .
j_gene: TRBJ2-2
CDR3aa: CASSLARGPGELFF

v_gene: TRBV7-2
abundance: .
j_gene: TRBJ1-5
CDR3aa: CASSFQEGRPQHF

v_gene: TRBV11-3
abundance: .
j_gene: TRBJ2-7
CDR3aa: CASSFSGSGSSGSYEQYF

v_gene: TRBV9
abundance: .
j_gene: TRBJ1-2
CDR3aa: CASRGTDRGAYGYTF

v_gene: TRBV15
abundance: .
j_gene: TRBJ2-4
CDR3aa: CATSPDRGLDIQYF

v_gene: TRBV9
abundance: .
j_gene: TRBJ1-5
CDR3aa: CASSAGTGSNQPQHF

v_gene: TRBV6-5
abundance: .
j_gene: TRBJ2-5
CDR3aa: CASSYTDTQETQYF